This T cell receptor beta chain was identified during a study of cytomegalovirus exposure and HLA in healthy donors. Whole-study results and caveats: A later analysis found most CMV-associated TCR beta chains apparently HLA-restricted. In all likelihood, a cluster of highly shared sequence variants was a sequencing artifact.

CDR1 is LNHDA, CDR2 SQIVND, per germline (reference sequence). Unmatched junction bases numbered 5, after V lost 8 bases and J lost 3 bases. This CDR3 has 13 residues. Regarding this clone: The target antigen is unknown.

In the PCR, 60 Vbeta and 13 Jbeta primers were used. The data were produced by immunoSEQ multiplex PCR, yet TCRdb's version contains in-frame clones alone and is incomplete. Its table records approximately 150,000 clones. Material: PBMCs. This chain joins TRBV19 and TRBJ2-3; 7 nucleotides match TRBD2. This receptor was obtained from a woman aged 40 to 50 in good health and CMV-seronegative. CDR3 amino acids: CASGGRGTDTQYF. CDR3 coding DNA: TGTGCCAGTGGAGGGCGGGGGACAGATACGCAGTATTTT.